These 13 T cell receptor beta chains originate from one sample sequenced in a study of shared clonotypes between healthy human individuals. Produced via immunoSEQ multiplex PCR; TCRdb's table is partial and in-frame only. Of some 900,000 clones listed, about three quarters are singletons. Sequencing input: memory CD4+ T cells sorted from blood. Stated subset: CD45RA-negative fraction. The source of these receptors is a man aged 18 to 35 in good health.

The V and J genes are TRBV6-1 and TRBJ1-4; D is perhaps TRBD1 (6 bases). V lost 6 bases and J lost 5, with 13 bases in between. Germline lookup yields CDR1 MNHNS and CDR2 SASEGT. The CDR3 runs 14 residues. Here the CDR3 reads CASSPRGTNEKLFF. Written as DNA, the CDR3 is TGTGCCAGCAGCCCCCGAGGGACAAATGAAAAACTGTTTTTT.

The chain links TRBV7-9 to TRBJ2-7; 7 nucleotides match TRBD1. The CDR3 has 15 amino acids. With V trimmed by 1 base and J by 4 bases, 7 bases remained unmatched. Germline V gene lookup returns CDR1 SEHNR and CDR2 FQNEAQ (reference sequence). The CDR3 sequence: CASSLGGTESYEQYF. The CDR3 DNA is TGTGCCAGCAGCTTAGGGGGGACAGAATCGTACGAGCAGTACTTC.

The genes are TRBV30 and TRBJ1-4; the match to TRBD1 covers 12 bases. CDR1 and CDR2 from the germline V gene are GTSNPN and SVGIG (reference sequence). With V trimmed by 7 bases and J by 8 bases, 5 bases remained unmatched. This CDR3 has 13 residues. The CDR3 DNA is TGTGCCTTCGCCGGGACAGGGGGCGAAAAACTGTTTTTT. Its protein product is CAFAGTGGEKLFF.

This clone has just a few counts. The chain links TRBV30 to TRBJ1-2, with TRBD1 matching over 11 bases. This CDR3 has 14 amino acids. With 2 bases clipped from V and 8 bases from J, the junction kept 7 bases outside the gene matches. The germline V gene encodes CDR1 GTSNPN and CDR2 SVGIG (reference sequence). The CDR3 DNA follows: TGTGCCTGGAGTTACCCGGGACAGGGGGGCGGCTACACCTTC. This codes for CAWSYPGQGGGYTF.

This chain joins TRBV6-5 and TRBJ2-7; D gene uncertain. V lost 2 bases and J lost 0, with 11 bases in between. The germline CDR1 and CDR2 sequences are MNHEY and SVGAGI. The CDR3 length is 15 residues. The chain's CDR3 is CASSYTGRYSYEQYF. The CDR3 nucleotides read TGTGCCAGCAGTTACACCGGACGGTACTCCTACGAGCAGTACTTC.

The chain combines TRBV5-6 with TRBJ2-7; D call uncertain. V dropped 1 base and J dropped 5 bases, with 10 bases sitting between them. Germline CDR1 SGHDT, CDR2 YYEEEE. The length of the CDR3 is 13 residues. CDR3 amino acids: CASSLWKGNEQYF. CDR3 in DNA: TGTGCCAGCAGCTTGTGGAAAGGGAACGAGCAGTACTTC.

This chain uses TRBV7-9 with TRBJ2-7, with TRBD1 as a possible D gene (5 bases). Trimming cost V 5 bases and J 3 bases, with 8 bases left between them. CDR3 length: 12 residues. Germline CDR1 and CDR2: SEHNR and FQNEAQ (reference sequence). The DNA for the CDR3 is TGTGCCAGCAGCCAACAGGTCTACGAGCAGTACTTC. Its protein is CASSQQVYEQYF. The whole variable domain, remainder taken from reference TRBV7-9 and TRBJ2-7, is DTGVSQNPRHKITKRGQNVTFRCDPISEHNRLYWYRQTLGQGPEFLTYFQNEAQLEKSRLLSDRFSAERPKGSFSTLEIQRTEQGDSAMYLCASSQQVYEQYFGPGTRLTVT.

The chain is built from TRBV28 and TRBJ1-6, with D perhaps matching TRBD1 (5 bases). There are 15 residues in the CDR3. The V gene lost 7 bases and the J gene lost 3 bases, with 13 bases spanning the gap. CDR1 MDHEN and CDR2 SYDVKM come from the germline V gene. The CDR3 is CASTQPGGYNSPLHF. DNA for the CDR3: TGTGCCAGCACACAACCGGGGGGCTATAATTCACCCCTCCACTTT.

The CDR3 DNA follows: TGTGCCACAGGGGGGGTTTCGCGCAATCAGCCCCAGCATTTT. It encodes CATGGVSRNQPQHF. This sequence joins TRBV19 and TRBJ1-5, with TRBD1 identical over 7 bases. Germline loops: CDR1 LNHDA, CDR2 SQIVND (reference sequence). This CDR3 contains 14 residues. The V gene end was trimmed by 10 bases and the J gene end by 2 bases; junction bases not matched to a gene: 8.

This clone was seen only a few times. The chain carries TRBV4-1 and TRBJ1-1; no clear D gene. This CDR3 contains 14 residues. Germline assignment: CDR1 MGHRA and CDR2 YSYEKL. V lost 4 bases and J 1 base, leaving 10 bases between the germline ends. The CDR3 region has the DNA TGCGCCAGCAGCCGCGTTTATGAGAACACTGAAGCTTTCTTT. Its protein is CASSRVYENTEAFF.

There are a few counts of this clone. The gene calls are TRBV7-6 and TRBJ1-1, with 9 nucleotides matching TRBD1. The V gene's germline CDR1 is SGHVS and CDR2 FNYEAQ. The CDR3 consists of 15 residues. V was clipped by 4 bases and J by 5 bases; unmatched bases: 8. The CDR3 region has the DNA TGTGCCAGCAGCTCCCTCGGGACAGGGTCGACTGAAGCTTTCTTT. This sequence encodes CASSSLGTGSTEAFF. Filled out from reference TRBV7-6 and TRBJ1-1, the complete variable domain reads GAGVSQSPRYKVTKRGQDVALRCDPISGHVSLYWYRQALGQGPEFLTYFNYEAQQDKSGLPNDRFSAERPEGSISTLTIQRTEQRDSAMYRCASSSLGTGSTEAFFGQGTRLTVV.

The chain combines TRBV2 with TRBJ2-2; perhaps TRBD1 as D (6 bases). Trimming pared 7 bases from V and 6 bases from J, leaving 18 bases between. CDR1 and CDR2 (germline): SNHLY, FYNNEI. CDR3 length equals 15 residues. CDR3 protein: CASKRDKIRPGELFF. The CDR3 nucleotides read TGTGCCAGCAAGAGGGACAAAATTCGGCCCGGGGAGCTGTTTTTT.

In this sample, this clone turned up once. The chain combines TRBV30 with TRBJ2-1, with 9 nucleotides matching TRBD2. The CDR3 length is 14 residues. From germline, CDR1 is GTSNPN and CDR2 SVGIG (reference sequence). The trim removed 5 bases at V and 7 bases at J, leaving 9 bases unmatched. This chain's CDR3 is CAWDTGTSRNEQFF. For the CDR3, the DNA is TGTGCCTGGGATACCGGGACTAGCAGGAATGAGCAGTTCTTC.